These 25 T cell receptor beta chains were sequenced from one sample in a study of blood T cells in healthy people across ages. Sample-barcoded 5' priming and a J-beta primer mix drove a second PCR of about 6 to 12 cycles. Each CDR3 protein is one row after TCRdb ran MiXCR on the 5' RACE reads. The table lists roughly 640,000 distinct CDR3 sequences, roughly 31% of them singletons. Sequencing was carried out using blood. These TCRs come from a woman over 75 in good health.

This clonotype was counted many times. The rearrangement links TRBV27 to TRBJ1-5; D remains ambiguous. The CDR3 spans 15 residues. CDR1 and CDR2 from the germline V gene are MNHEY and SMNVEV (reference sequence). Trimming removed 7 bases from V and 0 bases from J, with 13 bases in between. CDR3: CASTPRLNSNQPQHF. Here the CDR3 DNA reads TGTGCCAGCACCCCGCGATTAAATAGCAATCAGCCCCAGCATTTT.

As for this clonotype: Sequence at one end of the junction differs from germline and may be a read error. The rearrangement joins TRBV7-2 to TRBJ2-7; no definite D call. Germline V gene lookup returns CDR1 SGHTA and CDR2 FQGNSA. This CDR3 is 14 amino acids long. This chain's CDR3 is CASSPGPAYHEQYF. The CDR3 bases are TGCGCCAGCAGCCCCGGCCCCGCGTACCATGAGCAGTACTTC.

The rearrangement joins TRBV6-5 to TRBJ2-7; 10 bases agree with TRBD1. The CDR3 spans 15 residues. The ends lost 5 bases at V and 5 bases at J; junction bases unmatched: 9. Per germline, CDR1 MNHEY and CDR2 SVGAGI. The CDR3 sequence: CASSHRTGGCHEQYF. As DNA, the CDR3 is TGTGCCAGCAGTCACCGGACAGGGGGTTGCCACGAGCAGTACTTC.

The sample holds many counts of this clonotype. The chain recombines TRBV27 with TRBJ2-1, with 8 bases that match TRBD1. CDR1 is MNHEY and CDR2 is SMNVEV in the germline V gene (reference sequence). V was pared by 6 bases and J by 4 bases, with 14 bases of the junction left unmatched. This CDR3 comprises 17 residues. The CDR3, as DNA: TGTGCCAGCAGCCCTTACGGACAGGGAAAGGGTTACAATGAGCAGTTCTTC. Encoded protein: CASSPYGQGKGYNEQFF.

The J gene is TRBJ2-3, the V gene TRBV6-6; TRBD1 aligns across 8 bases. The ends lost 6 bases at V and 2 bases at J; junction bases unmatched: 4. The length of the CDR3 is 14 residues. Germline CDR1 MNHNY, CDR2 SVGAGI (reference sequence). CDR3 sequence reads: CASRPGGVTDTQYF. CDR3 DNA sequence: TGTGCCAGCAGGCCAGGGGGCGTCACAGATACGCAGTATTTT.

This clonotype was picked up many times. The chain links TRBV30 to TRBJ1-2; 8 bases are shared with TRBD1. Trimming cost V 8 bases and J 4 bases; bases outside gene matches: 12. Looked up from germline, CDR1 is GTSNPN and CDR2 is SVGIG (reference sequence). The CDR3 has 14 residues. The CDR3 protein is CAGDRGPFGYGYTF. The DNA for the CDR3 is TGTGCCGGTGACAGGGGCCCCTTTGGCTATGGCTACACCTTC.

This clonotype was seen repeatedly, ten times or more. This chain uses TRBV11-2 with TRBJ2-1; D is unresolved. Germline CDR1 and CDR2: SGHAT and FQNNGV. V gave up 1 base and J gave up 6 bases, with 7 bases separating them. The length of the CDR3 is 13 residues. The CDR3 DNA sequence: TGTGCCAGCAGCTTAGGTTTCCGCAATGAGCAGTTCTTC. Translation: CASSLGFRNEQFF.

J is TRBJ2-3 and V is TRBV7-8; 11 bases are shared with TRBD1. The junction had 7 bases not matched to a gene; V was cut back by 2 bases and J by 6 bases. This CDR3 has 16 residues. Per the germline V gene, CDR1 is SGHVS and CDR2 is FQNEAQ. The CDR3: CASSLMDRGLADTQYF. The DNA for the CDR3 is TGTGCCAGCAGCTTAATGGACAGGGGGCTTGCGGATACGCAGTATTTT. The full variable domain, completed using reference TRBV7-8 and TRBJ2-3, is GAGVSQSPRYKVAKRGQDVALRCDPISGHVSLFWYQQALGQGPEFLTYFQNEAQLDKSGLPSDRFFAERPEGSVSTLKIQRTQQEDSAVYLCASSLMDRGLADTQYFGPGTRLTVL.

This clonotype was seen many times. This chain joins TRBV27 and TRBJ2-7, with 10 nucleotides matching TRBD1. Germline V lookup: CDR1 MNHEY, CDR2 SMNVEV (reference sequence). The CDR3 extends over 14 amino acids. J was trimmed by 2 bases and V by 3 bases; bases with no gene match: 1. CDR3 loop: CASSLTGGAYEQYF. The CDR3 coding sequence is TGTGCCAGCAGTTTGACAGGGGGCGCCTACGAGCAGTACTTC.

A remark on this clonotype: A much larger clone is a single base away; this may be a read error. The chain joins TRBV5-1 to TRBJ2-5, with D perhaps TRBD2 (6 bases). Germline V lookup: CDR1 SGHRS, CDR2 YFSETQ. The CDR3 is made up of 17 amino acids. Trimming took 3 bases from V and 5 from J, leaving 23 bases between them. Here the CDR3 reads CASSSRAPGPGEETQYF. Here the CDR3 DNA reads TGCGCCAGCAGCTCCCGGGCGCCCGGGCCGGGGGAGGAGACCCAGTACTTC.

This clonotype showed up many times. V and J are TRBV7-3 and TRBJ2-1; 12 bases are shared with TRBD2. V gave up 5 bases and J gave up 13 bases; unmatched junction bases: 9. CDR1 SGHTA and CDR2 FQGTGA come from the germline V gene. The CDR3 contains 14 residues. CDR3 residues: CASSPSTSGGKQFF. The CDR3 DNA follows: TGTGCCAGCAGCCCCTCGACTAGCGGGGGAAAACAGTTCTTC. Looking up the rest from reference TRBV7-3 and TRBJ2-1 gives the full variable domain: GAGVSQTPSNKVTEKGKYVELRCDPISGHTALYWYRQSLGQGPEFLIYFQGTGAADDSGLPNDRFFAVRPEGSVSTLKIQRTERGDSAVYLCASSPSTSGGKQFFGPGTRLTVL.

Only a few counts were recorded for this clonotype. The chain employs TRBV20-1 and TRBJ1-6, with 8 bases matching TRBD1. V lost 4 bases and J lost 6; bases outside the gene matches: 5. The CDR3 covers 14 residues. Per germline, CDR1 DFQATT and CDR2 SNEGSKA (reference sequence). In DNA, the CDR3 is TGCAGTGCTAAGGACAGGGTTGGTAATTCACCCCTCCACTTT. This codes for CSAKDRVGNSPLHF.

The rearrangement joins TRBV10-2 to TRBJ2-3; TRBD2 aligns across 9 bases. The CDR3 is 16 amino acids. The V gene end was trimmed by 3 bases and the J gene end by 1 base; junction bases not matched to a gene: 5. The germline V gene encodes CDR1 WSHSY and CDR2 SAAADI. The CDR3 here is CASSDTSSGGTDTQYF. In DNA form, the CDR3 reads TGCGCCAGCAGTGATACTTCTAGCGGGGGCACAGATACGCAGTATTTT.

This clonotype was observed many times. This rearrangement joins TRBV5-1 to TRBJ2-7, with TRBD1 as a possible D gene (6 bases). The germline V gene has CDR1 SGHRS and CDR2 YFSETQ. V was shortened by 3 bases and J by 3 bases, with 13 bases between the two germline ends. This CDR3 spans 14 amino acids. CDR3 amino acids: CASSWDQGSYEQYF. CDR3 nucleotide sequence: TGCGCCAGCAGCTGGGATCAGGGGAGCTACGAGCAGTACTTC.

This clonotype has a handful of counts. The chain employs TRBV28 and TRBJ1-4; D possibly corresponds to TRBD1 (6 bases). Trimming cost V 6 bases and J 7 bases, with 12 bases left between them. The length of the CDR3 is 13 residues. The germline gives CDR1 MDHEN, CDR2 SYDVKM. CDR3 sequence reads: CASRPGGAEKLFF. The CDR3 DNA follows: TGTGCCAGCAGGCCGGGGGGGGCTGAAAAACTGTTTTTT.

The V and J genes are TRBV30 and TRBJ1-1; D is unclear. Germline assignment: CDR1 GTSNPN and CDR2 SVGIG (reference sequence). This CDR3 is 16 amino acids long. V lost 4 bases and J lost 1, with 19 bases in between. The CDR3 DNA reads TGTGCCTGGATTAGTTTGATTATGGGAAAGAACACTGAAGCTTTCTTT. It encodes CAWISLIMGKNTEAFF. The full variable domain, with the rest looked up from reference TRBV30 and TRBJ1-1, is SQTIHQWPATLVQPVGSPLSLECTVEGTSNPNLYWYRQAAGRGLQLLFYSVGIGQISSEVPQNLSASRPQDRQFILSSKKLLLSDSGFYLCAWISLIMGKNTEAFFGQGTRLTVV.

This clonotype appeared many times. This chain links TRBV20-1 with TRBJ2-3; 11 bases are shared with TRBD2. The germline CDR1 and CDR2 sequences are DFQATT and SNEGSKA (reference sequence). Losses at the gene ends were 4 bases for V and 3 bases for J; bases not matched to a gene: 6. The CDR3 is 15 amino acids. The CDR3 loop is CSAIETSGNTDTQYF. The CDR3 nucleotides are TGCAGTGCTATCGAGACTAGCGGGAATACAGATACGCAGTATTTT.

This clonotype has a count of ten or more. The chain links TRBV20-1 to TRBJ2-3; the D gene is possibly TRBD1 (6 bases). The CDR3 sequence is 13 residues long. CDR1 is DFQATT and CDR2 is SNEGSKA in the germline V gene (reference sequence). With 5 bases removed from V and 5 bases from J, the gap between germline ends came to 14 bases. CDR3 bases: TGCAGTGCTTCTCTCGTAGGGGGAGATACGCAGTATTTT. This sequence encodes CSASLVGGDTQYF.

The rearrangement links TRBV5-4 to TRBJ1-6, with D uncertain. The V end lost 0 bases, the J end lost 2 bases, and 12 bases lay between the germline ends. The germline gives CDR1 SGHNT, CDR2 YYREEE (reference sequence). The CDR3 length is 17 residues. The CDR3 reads CASSLGLTGTYNSPLHF. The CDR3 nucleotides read TGTGCCAGCAGCTTGGGGCTAACCGGGACCTATAATTCACCCCTCCACTTT. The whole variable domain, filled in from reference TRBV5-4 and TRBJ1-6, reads ETGVTQSPTHLIKTRGQQVTLRCSSQSGHNTVSWYQQALGQGPQFIFQYYREEENGRGNFPPRFSGLQFPNYSSELNVNALELDDSALYLCASSLGLTGTYNSPLHFGNGTRLTVT.

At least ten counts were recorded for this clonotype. The CDR3 sequence: CASSFGQGRTGETQYF. CDR3 bases: TGTGCCAGCAGCTTCGGTCAGGGGAGGACGGGGGAGACCCAGTACTTC. J is TRBJ2-5 and V is TRBV7-9; D assignment may be TRBD1 or TRBD2 (6 bases each). This CDR3 has 16 residues. CDR1 and CDR2 (germline): SEHNR, FQNEAQ (reference sequence). The V gene lost 3 bases and the J gene lost 5 bases, with 19 bases spanning the gap.

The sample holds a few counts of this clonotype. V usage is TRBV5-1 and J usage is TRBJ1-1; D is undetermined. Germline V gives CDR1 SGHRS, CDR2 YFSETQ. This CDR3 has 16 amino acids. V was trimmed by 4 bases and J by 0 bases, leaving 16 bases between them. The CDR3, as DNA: TGCGCCAGCAGCCTGGCTGGCTTTCCCATGAACACTGAAGCTTTCTTT. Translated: CASSLAGFPMNTEAFF.

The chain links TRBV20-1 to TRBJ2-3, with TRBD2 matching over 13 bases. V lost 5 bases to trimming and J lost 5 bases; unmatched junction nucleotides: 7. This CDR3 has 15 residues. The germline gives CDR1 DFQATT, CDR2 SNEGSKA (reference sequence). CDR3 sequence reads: CSAARTSGGVDTQYF. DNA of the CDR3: TGCAGTGCTGCCCGGACTAGCGGGGGCGTAGATACGCAGTATTTT.

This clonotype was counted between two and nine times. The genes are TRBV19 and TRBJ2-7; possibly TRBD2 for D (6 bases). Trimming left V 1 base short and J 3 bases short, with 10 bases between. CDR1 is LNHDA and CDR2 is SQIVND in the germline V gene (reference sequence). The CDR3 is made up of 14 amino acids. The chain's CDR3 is CASSIAASDYEQYF. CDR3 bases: TGTGCCAGTAGTATAGCCGCTAGCGACTACGAGCAGTACTTC.

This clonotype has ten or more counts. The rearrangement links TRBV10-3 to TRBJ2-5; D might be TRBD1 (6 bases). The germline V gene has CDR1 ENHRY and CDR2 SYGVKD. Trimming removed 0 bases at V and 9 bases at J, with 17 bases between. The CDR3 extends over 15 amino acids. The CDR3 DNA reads TGTGCCATCAGTGAGTCGAGGGGGTACAAGAGACCCCAGTACTTC. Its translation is CAISESRGYKRPQYF.

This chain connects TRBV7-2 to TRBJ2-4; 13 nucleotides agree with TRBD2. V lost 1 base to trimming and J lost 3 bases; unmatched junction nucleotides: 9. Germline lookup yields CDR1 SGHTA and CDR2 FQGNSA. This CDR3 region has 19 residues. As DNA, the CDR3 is TGTGCCAGCAGCTTAGTGTATATGACTAGCGGGGGGCACAAAAACATTCAGTACTTC. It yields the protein CASSLVYMTSGGHKNIQYF.